This T cell receptor (beta chain) originates from a study of blood T cell repertoires in COVID-19. Study as a whole: There were acute and convalescent COVID-19 samples, and they came from the United States, Italy and Spain.

The table came from immunoSEQ multiplex PCR; TCRdb's copy has only in-frame clones and leaves some out. The sample yields some 320,000 clones, 85% seen once. Those enrolled, adults aged about 18 to 95 years, came from some 23 US areas. Sequenced sample: PBMCs or T cells enriched from blood (not recorded which). This TCR came from a woman in her 30s who had been exposed to COVID-19.

The CDR3 reads CASSSKGTGGPETQYF. The CDR3 DNA follows: TGTGCCAGCAGTTCGAAAGGGACAGGGGGCCCTGAGACCCAGTACTTC. The chain has TRBV6-2 or TRBV6-3 and TRBJ2-5; 12 nucleotides line up with TRBD1. V trimming: 4 bases; J trimming: 5 bases; junction bases outside the gene matches: 8. CDR3 length: 16 residues. Looked up from germline, CDR1 is MNHEY and CDR2 is SVGEGT.